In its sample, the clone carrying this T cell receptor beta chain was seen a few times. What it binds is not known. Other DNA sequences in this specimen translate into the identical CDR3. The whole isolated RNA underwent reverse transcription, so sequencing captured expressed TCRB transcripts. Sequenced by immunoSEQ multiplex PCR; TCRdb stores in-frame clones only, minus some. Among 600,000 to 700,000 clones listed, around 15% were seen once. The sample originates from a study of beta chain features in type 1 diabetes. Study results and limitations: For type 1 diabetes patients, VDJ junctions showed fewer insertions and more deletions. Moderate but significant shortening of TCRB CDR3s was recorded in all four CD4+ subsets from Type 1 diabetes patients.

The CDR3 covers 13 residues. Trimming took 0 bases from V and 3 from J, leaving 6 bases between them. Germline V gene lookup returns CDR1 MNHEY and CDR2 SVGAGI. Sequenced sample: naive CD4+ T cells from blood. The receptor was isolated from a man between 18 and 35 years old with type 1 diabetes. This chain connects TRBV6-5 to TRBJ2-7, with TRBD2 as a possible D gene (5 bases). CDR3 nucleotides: TGTGCCAGCAGTTACTCGGGAGACTACGAGCAGTACTTC. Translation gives CASSYSGDYEQYF.